This entry concerns a single TCR beta chain. This sample stems from a study of blood T cells in healthy people across ages. Donors were systemically healthy Caucasian individuals from Russia aged roughly 6 to 95 years. Trimming removed 2 bases from V and 0 bases from J; junction bases left unmatched: 4. CDR3 length: 15 residues. Germline assignment: CDR1 SGHNT and CDR2 YENEEA. PCR was performed a second time for about 7 to 12 cycles using a sample-barcoded 5' primer and a J-beta primer mix. Each cDNA molecule was tagged by a template-switch adaptor that had 12 random nucleotides. In TCRdb, the 5' RACE reads were re-called with MiXCR into one record per CDR3 protein. The table records over 1,500,000 distinct CDR3 sequences, around 40% of them present only once.

The J gene is TRBJ2-7, the V gene TRBV11-3, with 7 bases matching TRBD1. Sequenced sample: blood. This sequence originates from a human donor in good health. The CDR3 DNA reads as TGTGCCAGCAGCTTACGGACAGGACGCTCCTACGAGCAGTACTTC. Translating it yields CASSLRTGRSYEQYF.